Shown below are 18 T cell receptor beta chains from a single sample sequenced in a study of blood T cell repertoires in COVID-19. Using immunoSEQ multiplex PCR, the repertoire was profiled, and TCRdb retains in-frame clones only, with some absent. Among approximately 170,000 clones listed, around 90% were seen once. The material sequenced was peripheral blood. The receptors derive from a man aged 45-60 years who had recovered from COVID-19.

The CDR3 DNA sequence: TGTGCCAGCAGCTTGTGGAGGGATAAAGCTGAAGCTTTCTTT. Protein: CASSLWRDKAEAFF. This sequence joins TRBV5-5 and TRBJ1-1; no firm D call. From germline, CDR1 is SGHKS and CDR2 YYEKEE (reference sequence). This CDR3 is built from 14 residues. The V end lost 1 base, the J end lost 6 bases, and 13 bases lay between the germline ends.

The V gene is TRBV6-2 or TRBV6-3, the J gene TRBJ2-7; 7 positions agree with TRBD2. The V and J ends lost 2 bases and 11 bases, in that order; junction bases with no gene match: 18. The CDR3 totals 16 residues. Germline CDR1 MNHEY, CDR2 SVGEGT. This chain's CDR3 is CASSYAGGSGGGLEYF. CDR3 bases: TGTGCCAGCAGTTACGCAGGCGGTTCGGGGGGAGGCCTTGAGTACTTC.

This clone appeared a few times. The chain employs TRBV27 and TRBJ1-1; no definite D call. V was pared by 0 bases and J by 5 bases, with 7 bases between. The CDR3 spans 13 residues. Germline CDR1 reads MNHEY; CDR2 reads SMNVEV (reference sequence). Here the CDR3 DNA reads TGTGCCAGCAGTTTATCGTTTTATACTGAAGCTTTCTTT. It specifies CASSLSFYTEAFF.

The chain carries TRBV30 and TRBJ1-5, with TRBD1 as a possible D gene (5 bases). V shed 2 bases and J shed 3 bases, with 11 bases lying between them. Per germline, CDR1 GTSNPN and CDR2 SVGIG (reference sequence). This CDR3 comprises 14 residues. The CDR3, as DNA: TGTGCCTGGAGTCGGGGGTCCTCCAATCAGCCCCAGCATTTT. Translated: CAWSRGSSNQPQHF.

The chain has TRBV5-5 and TRBJ1-3; a possible D gene is TRBD1 (5 bases). V lost 5 bases to trimming and J lost 0 bases, with 15 bases between them. The CDR3 is made up of 16 amino acids. Germline V CDR1 and CDR2: SGHKS, YYEKEE (reference sequence). The DNA of the CDR3 is TGTGCCAGCAGTGTGGGGGGAAGGGACTCTGGAAACACCATATATTTT. It codes for CASSVGGRDSGNTIYF.

The chain has TRBV7-6 and TRBJ2-5; 8 positions match TRBD2. Germline-derived CDR1 and CDR2 are SGHVS and FNYEAQ. The CDR3 extends over 15 amino acids. The V gene end was trimmed by 0 bases and the J gene end by 4 bases; junction bases not matched to a gene: 4. This chain's CDR3 is CASSLAGGAGETQYF. CDR3 DNA: TGTGCCAGCAGCTTAGCCGGGGGGGCCGGAGAGACCCAGTACTTC.

J is TRBJ2-7 and V is TRBV28, with D possibly matching TRBD2 (6 bases). V was pared by 1 base and J by 2 bases, with 12 bases between. The germline CDR1 and CDR2 sequences are MDHEN and SYDVKM. This CDR3 spans 15 amino acids. The CDR3 sequence: CASSLFRGNPYEQYF. The CDR3 DNA reads TGTGCCAGCAGTTTATTCCGGGGGAACCCCTACGAGCAGTACTTC.

V and J are TRBV3-1 (or the pseudogene TRBV3-2) and TRBJ2-4; D perhaps matches TRBD2 (5 bases). The CDR3 runs to 15 residues. Germline V gene sequence: CDR1 LGHDT, CDR2 YNNKEL (reference sequence). The ends were cut back, 4 bases at V and 0 bases at J, with 10 bases in the middle. CDR3 sequence (DNA): TGTGCCAGCAGCCGAGGGCCGGGAGCCAAAAACATTCAGTACTTC. Its translation is CASSRGPGAKNIQYF.

V is TRBV7-9 and J is TRBJ2-5, with TRBD1 matching over 8 bases. CDR1 is SEHNR, CDR2 FQNEAQ, per germline (reference sequence). The CDR3 totals 13 residues. With V trimmed by 4 bases and J by 4 bases, 2 bases remained unmatched. CDR3 region: CASSSTGGETQYF. CDR3 DNA sequence: TGTGCCAGCAGCTCAACAGGGGGAGAGACCCAGTACTTC.

The chain has TRBV5-4 and TRBJ2-7; 10 nucleotides line up with TRBD1. V shed 4 bases and J 0 bases; nucleotides not matched to a gene: 13. The CDR3 sequence is 18 residues long. The germline V gene has CDR1 SGHNT and CDR2 YYREEE (reference sequence). CDR3 amino acids: CASSIGPGTGVNSYEQYF. The DNA for the CDR3 is TGTGCCAGCAGCATTGGTCCCGGGACAGGGGTTAACTCCTACGAGCAGTACTTC.

This chain joins TRBV10-1 and TRBJ2-5; the match to TRBD2 covers 15 bases. This CDR3 contains 18 residues. With 0 bases clipped from V and 4 bases from J, the junction kept 6 bases outside the gene matches. CDR1 and CDR2 from the germline V gene are WNHNN and SYGVQD (reference sequence). The CDR3 DNA reads as TGCGCCAGCAGTGAGTCGAGGACTAGCGGGAGGGGACTAGAGACCCAGTACTTC. Residues: CASSESRTSGRGLETQYF.

This clone was observed a few times. This chain links TRBV27 with TRBJ1-5; TRBD1 matches at 11 bases. Germline V gives CDR1 MNHEY, CDR2 SMNVEV (reference sequence). The V and J ends lost 6 bases and 6 bases, in that order; junction bases with no gene match: 4. The CDR3 runs 14 residues. Here the CDR3 DNA reads TGTGCCAGCAGCCCCGGGACAGGGGGTCAGCCCCAGCATTTT. The encoded protein is CASSPGTGGQPQHF.

A single count supports this clone. V usage is TRBV9 and J usage is TRBJ1-2; TRBD1 matches 7 bases. The CDR3 runs to 15 residues. Germline V gene data show CDR1 as SGDLS and CDR2 as YYNGEE. Trimming at V came to 3 bases and at J to 8 bases, leaving 13 bases not matched to a gene. CDR3 amino acids: CASSGGDRVSFGYTF. CDR3 DNA: TGTGCCAGCAGCGGAGGTGACAGGGTATCGTTCGGCTACACCTTC. Full variable domain (rest looked up from reference TRBV9 and TRBJ1-2): DSGVTQTPKHLITATGQRVTLRCSPRSGDLSVYWYQQSLDQGLQFLIQYYNGEERAKGNILERFSAQQFPDLHSELNLSSLELGDSALYFCASSGGDRVSFGYTFGSGTRLTVV.

This clone was seen once. This chain uses TRBV6-5 with TRBJ1-1, with TRBD1 as a possible D gene (6 bases). This CDR3 is 15 amino acids long. Trimming took off 6 bases at V and 1 base at J, with 15 bases between the two ends. Germline-derived CDR1 and CDR2 are MNHEY and SVGAGI. The CDR3 protein is CASRVTGTSNTEAFF. CDR3 coding DNA: TGTGCCAGCAGGGTCACAGGGACATCGAACACTGAAGCTTTCTTT.

The chain couples TRBV25-1 to TRBJ1-1; TRBD1 might be the D (6 bases). Trimming stripped 1 base from V and 0 bases from J, with 12 bases between. Germline CDR1 MGHDK, CDR2 SYGVNS. The CDR3 sequence is 16 residues long. The CDR3 region has the DNA TGTGCCAGCAGTGAATGGGCAGGGGCCATGAACACTGAAGCTTTCTTT. The encoded protein is CASSEWAGAMNTEAFF.

The CDR3 is CASSRDSNQPQHF. The CDR3 region has the DNA TGTGCCAGCAGCCGGGACAGTAATCAGCCCCAGCATTTT. The chain carries TRBV2 and TRBJ1-5, with 7 positions matching TRBD1. The CDR3 consists of 13 residues. The V and J ends lost 6 bases and 4 bases, in that order; junction bases with no gene match: 3. From germline, CDR1 is SNHLY and CDR2 FYNNEI.

The J gene is TRBJ1-6, the V gene TRBV19; perhaps TRBD1 as D (6 bases). Trimming shortened V by 4 bases and J by 4 bases, and 14 bases separated the two germline ends. The CDR3 spans 16 residues. Germline values: CDR1 LNHDA, CDR2 SQIVND (reference sequence). DNA of the CDR3: TGTGCCAGTAGTACCGAATTACAGGGTTATAATTCACCCCTCCACTTT. Its translation: CASSTELQGYNSPLHF.

As for this clone: Other DNA sequences of this sample code for an identical CDR3. The chain uses TRBV5-1 and TRBJ2-7, with 7 bases matching TRBD2. The CDR3 totals 13 residues. The germline gives CDR1 SGHRS, CDR2 YFSETQ. V lost 4 bases, J lost 0 bases, and 1 base stayed unmatched. As DNA, the CDR3 is TGCGCCAGCAGCCGGGAGGCCTCCTACGAGCAGTACTTC. It specifies CASSREASYEQYF.